The 32 T cell receptor beta chains in this list originate from one sample, sequenced in a study of blood T cell repertoires in COVID-19. Profiled with immunoSEQ multiplex PCR; TCRdb holds only in-frame clones, not every one. The table includes roughly 100,000 clones, 80% to 90% detected once. Specimen: peripheral blood. All receptors come from a woman in her 70s with acute or convalescent COVID-19.

A few counts support this clone. V gene TRBV7-3 combines with J gene TRBJ1-1; 9 bases map to TRBD1. Germline-derived CDR1 and CDR2 are SGHTA and FQGTGA. Germline trimming cut 1 base from V and 1 base from J; bases unmatched to any gene: 7. CDR3 length equals 17 residues. The CDR3: CASSLRPGTGTNTEAFF. The CDR3 DNA follows: TGTGCCAGCAGCTTAAGGCCTGGGACAGGGACGAACACTGAAGCTTTCTTT. Using reference TRBV7-3 and TRBJ1-1 for the parts outside the CDR3, the full variable domain is GAGVSQTPSNKVTEKGKYVELRCDPISGHTALYWYRQSLGQGPEFLIYFQGTGAADDSGLPNDRFFAVRPEGSVSTLKIQRTERGDSAVYLCASSLRPGTGTNTEAFFGQGTRLTVV.

The chain couples TRBV19 to TRBJ2-5; TRBD1 matches at 10 bases. Germline-derived CDR1 and CDR2 are LNHDA and SQIVND (reference sequence). This CDR3 comprises 15 residues. J gave up 4 bases and V 4 bases, and 6 bases lay outside the gene matches. The CDR3 region is CASSTGTGAGETQYF. The CDR3 bases are TGTGCCAGTAGTACCGGGACAGGGGCAGGAGAGACCCAGTACTTC.

The chain joins TRBV24-1 to TRBJ2-5; 13 bases line up with TRBD2. The CDR3 sequence is 14 residues long. Germline values: CDR1 KGHDR, CDR2 SFDVKD. The V and J ends lost 5 bases and 5 bases, in that order; junction bases with no gene match: 1. CDR3 in DNA: TGTGCCACCAGTGGACTAGCGGGAGGCGAGACCCAGTACTTC. Encoded protein: CATSGLAGGETQYF.

The CDR3 protein is CASRPTGYSNQPQHF. The CDR3 nucleotides read TGTGCCAGCAGGCCGACAGGGTATAGCAATCAGCCCCAGCATTTT. This sequence joins TRBV27 and TRBJ1-5; 7 bases are a match to TRBD1. With V trimmed by 6 bases and J by 0 bases, 5 bases remained unmatched. There are 15 residues in the CDR3. Germline CDR1 and CDR2: MNHEY and SMNVEV (reference sequence).

This chain links TRBV7-2 with TRBJ2-7; maybe TRBD1 (5 bases). V shed 5 bases and J shed 0 bases, with 14 bases lying between them. The CDR3 spans 15 residues. Germline assignment: CDR1 SGHTA and CDR2 FQGNSA. The CDR3 spells CASSPSRTLSYEQYF. CDR3 nucleotide sequence: TGTGCCAGCAGCCCCTCCCGGACACTCTCCTACGAGCAGTACTTC. Full variable domain (missing parts from reference TRBV7-2 and TRBJ2-7): GAGVSQSPSNKVTEKGKDVELRCDPISGHTALYWYRQSLGQGLEFLIYFQGNSAPDKSGLPSDRFSAERTGGSVSTLTIQRTQQEDSAVYLCASSPSRTLSYEQYFGPGTRLTVT.

The chain employs TRBV7-3 and TRBJ2-7; 9 nucleotides align to TRBD2. J lost 2 bases, V lost 2 bases, and 1 base had no gene match. This CDR3 contains 14 residues. Germline assignment: CDR1 SGHTA and CDR2 FQGTGA. In DNA, the CDR3 is TGTGCCAGCAGCTTAGCGGGAGGGCCCTACGAGCAGTACTTC. It yields the protein CASSLAGGPYEQYF.

The gene calls are TRBV5-1 and TRBJ2-5, with 10 bases identical to TRBD2. CDR3 length: 15 residues. Germline V lookup: CDR1 SGHRS, CDR2 YFSETQ. Unmatched junction bases numbered 0, after V lost 0 bases and J lost 1 base. The CDR3 here is CASSLGLAGQETQYF. As DNA, the CDR3 is TGCGCCAGCAGCTTGGGACTAGCGGGCCAAGAGACCCAGTACTTC. The whole variable domain, filled in from reference TRBV5-1 and TRBJ2-5, reads KAGVTQTPRYLIKTRGQQVTLSCSPISGHRSVSWYQQTPGQGLQFLFEYFSETQRNKGNFPGRFSGRQFSNSRSEMNVSTLELGDSALYLCASSLGLAGQETQYFGPGTRLLVL.

CDR3 in DNA: TGTGCCAGCAGCTTATTTGGGGGGACTGGGGCCAACGTCCTGACTTTC. Translating gives CASSLFGGTGANVLTF. The chain links TRBV7-8 to TRBJ2-6, with a tentative D call TRBD2 (6 bases). V lost 2 bases and J lost 2, with 10 bases in between. The CDR3 extends over 16 amino acids. Germline lookup yields CDR1 SGHVS and CDR2 FQNEAQ.

The V gene is TRBV4-2, the J gene TRBJ2-1; 8 nucleotides match TRBD1. V lost 1 base, J lost 8 bases, and 1 base stayed unmatched. CDR1 and CDR2 from the germline V gene are LGHNA and YNFKEQ. The CDR3 totals 13 residues. CDR3 bases: TGTGCCAGCAGCCAAGGGACAGGGCATGAGCAGTTCTTC. Translating gives CASSQGTGHEQFF.

The genes are TRBV12-3 or TRBV12-4 and TRBJ1-2, with no clear D. The CDR3 has 11 amino acids. V dropped 4 bases and J dropped 4 bases, with 4 bases sitting between them. The CDR3 DNA reads as TGTGCCAGCAGTTCTACCTATGGCTACACCTTC. It specifies CASSSTYGYTF.

The CDR3 nucleotides are TGTGCCAGCAGCTCCCAAGGGGGCAATCAGCCCCAGCATTTT. This sequence encodes CASSSQGGNQPQHF. The gene calls are TRBV7-9 and TRBJ1-5, with a weak D call TRBD1 (5 bases). Trimming took 4 bases from V and 2 from J, leaving 9 bases between them. Germline CDR1 SEHNR, CDR2 FQNEAQ (reference sequence). The CDR3 extends over 14 amino acids.

The CDR3 reads CASSRTESYEQYF. CDR3 nucleotide sequence: TGTGCCAGCAGTCGGACAGAGTCCTACGAGCAGTACTTC. The V call is TRBV5-6, the J call TRBJ2-7; perhaps TRBD1 as D (6 bases). V lost 5 bases, J lost 1 base, and 10 bases lay in between. CDR3 size: 13 residues. The V gene's germline CDR1 is SGHDT and CDR2 YYEEEE.

This clone was seen repeatedly, ten times or more. This chain joins TRBV13 and TRBJ1-2; no reliable D call. This CDR3 contains 11 residues. V lost 2 bases to trimming and J lost 8 bases, with 6 bases between them. Per germline, CDR1 PRHDT and CDR2 FYEKMQ (reference sequence). The CDR3 DNA sequence: TGTGCCAGCAGCTTAAACCAGGGCTACACCTTC. This gives the protein CASSLNQGYTF. Together with reference TRBV13 and TRBJ1-2, the CDR3 gives the full variable domain: AAGVIQSPRHLIKEKRETATLKCYPIPRHDTVYWYQQGPGQDPQFLISFYEKMQSDKGSIPDRFSAQQFSDYHSELNMSSLELGDSALYFCASSLNQGYTFGSGTRLTVV.

The chain has TRBV5-1 and TRBJ2-7; 7 nucleotides line up with TRBD2. V gave up 4 bases and J gave up 5 bases; unmatched junction bases: 0. The CDR3 consists of 11 residues. Germline V gene lookup returns CDR1 SGHRS and CDR2 YFSETQ. CDR3 DNA sequence: TGCGCCAGCAGCGGGAGGGACGAGCAGTACTTC. It encodes CASSGRDEQYF.

The chain joins TRBV6-2 or TRBV6-3 to TRBJ2-1; 15 bases align to TRBD2. The CDR3 length is 17 residues. Germline values: CDR1 MNHEY, CDR2 SVGEGT. V trimming: 5 bases; J trimming: 3 bases; junction bases outside the gene matches: 5. The CDR3 nucleotides are TGTGCCAGCAGTCGGACTAGCGGGGGGGCCAGCTACAATGAGCAGTTCTTC. Residues: CASSRTSGGASYNEQFF.

The chain carries TRBV4-3 and TRBJ1-2; D unresolved. Germline V gene lookup returns CDR1 LGHNA and CDR2 YSLEER. V lost 4 bases and J 2 bases, leaving 14 bases between the germline ends. The CDR3 has 15 amino acids. The CDR3 spells CASSRNPGSNYGYTF. CDR3 DNA sequence: TGCGCCAGCAGCCGAAATCCGGGGAGCAACTATGGCTACACCTTC.

This clone was recorded once. V and J are TRBV24-1 and TRBJ2-7; possibly TRBD2 for D (6 bases). With 9 bases removed from V and 0 bases from J, the gap between germline ends came to 14 bases. From germline, CDR1 is KGHDR and CDR2 SFDVKD. The CDR3 spans 14 residues. The CDR3 loop reads CATHQGGPSYEQYF. In DNA form, the CDR3 reads TGTGCCACCCATCAGGGAGGACCCTCCTACGAGCAGTACTTC.

The chain couples TRBV3-1 (or the pseudogene TRBV3-2) to TRBJ2-1; D possibly corresponds to TRBD1 (5 bases). Germline lookup yields CDR1 LGHDT and CDR2 YNNKEL (reference sequence). Trimming removed 4 bases at V and 10 bases at J, with 17 bases between. The CDR3 is 14 amino acids. The CDR3 protein is CASSRRPEGAEQFF. The CDR3, as DNA: TGTGCCAGCAGCCGGCGCCCCGAAGGGGCCGAGCAGTTCTTC.

This rearrangement joins TRBV7-6 to TRBJ1-4; D possibly corresponds to TRBD1 (6 bases). In germline, CDR1 is SGHVS, CDR2 FNYEAQ. Deletions cut 5 bases from V and 8 bases from J, with 21 bases between. CDR3 length: 16 amino acids. DNA for the CDR3: TGTGCCAGCAGCAAATCAACCGCAGGGGCTCGGGAAAAACTGTTTTTT. Protein product: CASSKSTAGAREKLFF.

Worth noting for this clone: Compared with germline, one end of the junction differs, possibly owing to a read error. The rearrangement joins TRBV6-6 to TRBJ2-7, with D unclear. This CDR3 is built from 12 residues. Germline V gene sequence: CDR1 MNHNY, CDR2 SVGAGI (reference sequence). CDR3 amino acids: CASNETPGEQYF. In nucleotides, the CDR3 is TGTGCGAGCAATGAGACTCCTGGGGAGCAGTACTTC.

This clone was observed a handful of times. V gene TRBV3-1 (or the pseudogene TRBV3-2) combines with J gene TRBJ1-3, with a tentative D call TRBD1 (5 bases). V was shortened by 2 bases and J by 4 bases, with 9 bases between the two germline ends. This CDR3 contains 14 residues. Germline CDR1 reads LGHDT; CDR2 reads YNNKEL (reference sequence). The CDR3 region has the DNA TGTGCCAGCAGCCAACAGGGTATGGGAAACACCATATATTTT. Protein product: CASSQQGMGNTIYF.

The chain joins TRBV5-1 to TRBJ2-2; unclear D gene. This CDR3 has 16 amino acids. V lost 1 base and J 2 bases, leaving 12 bases between the germline ends. The germline gives CDR1 SGHRS, CDR2 YFSETQ. Here the CDR3 reads CASSLSQAINTGELFF. The CDR3 region has the DNA TGCGCCAGCAGCTTGTCTCAGGCCATTAACACCGGGGAGCTGTTTTTT. Supplemented by reference TRBV5-1 and TRBJ2-2, the full variable domain reads KAGVTQTPRYLIKTRGQQVTLSCSPISGHRSVSWYQQTPGQGLQFLFEYFSETQRNKGNFPGRFSGRQFSNSRSEMNVSTLELGDSALYLCASSLSQAINTGELFFGEGSRLTVL.

The chain links TRBV14 to TRBJ2-5, with TRBD2 matching over 11 bases. From germline, CDR1 is SGHDN and CDR2 FVKESK. CDR3 length: 16 residues. The J segment lost 5 bases and the V segment lost 4 bases, leaving 9 bases of the junction unmatched. As DNA, the CDR3 is TGTGCCAGCAGCCCGCTGACTAGCGGGGTGGGGGAGACCCAGTACTTC. Translated, it gives CASSPLTSGVGETQYF.

This clone was seen once. The gene calls are TRBV5-4 and TRBJ1-2; tentatively, D is TRBD1 (5 bases). With 0 bases removed from V and 2 bases from J, the gap between germline ends came to 11 bases. The CDR3 runs 15 residues. Germline V gene data show CDR1 as SGHNT and CDR2 as YYREEE (reference sequence). CDR3 nucleotides: TGTGCCAGCAGCTTGGTGGGCAGGGTAAACTATGGCTACACCTTC. This encodes CASSLVGRVNYGYTF.

The chain combines TRBV2 with TRBJ1-6; a possible D gene is TRBD1 (5 bases). The V end was cut by 5 bases, the J end by 4 bases, with 9 bases between. CDR1 SNHLY and CDR2 FYNNEI come from the germline V gene. The CDR3 has 14 amino acids. CDR3: CASSLQDYNSPLHF. In nucleotides, the CDR3 is TGTGCCAGCAGTCTACAGGATTATAATTCACCCCTCCACTTT. The entire variable domain, with the rest obtained from reference TRBV2 and TRBJ1-6, is as follows: EPEVTQTPSHQVTQMGQEVILRCVPISNHLYFYWYRQILGQKVEFLVSFYNNEISEKSEIFDDQFSVERPDGSNFTLKIRSTKLEDSAMYFCASSLQDYNSPLHFGNGTRLTVT.

The chain carries TRBV7-2 and TRBJ2-7; D call uncertain. The ends were cut back, 4 bases at V and 4 bases at J, with 11 bases in the middle. CDR3 length equals 13 residues. CDR1 and CDR2 from the germline V gene are SGHTA and FQGNSA. The CDR3 region is CASSSRTRYEQYF. As DNA, the CDR3 is TGTGCCAGCAGCTCCCGAACGAGATACGAGCAGTACTTC.

The chain couples TRBV12-3 or TRBV12-4 to TRBJ1-2; D remains ambiguous. V lost 1 base, J lost 4 bases, and 7 bases lay in between. This CDR3 has 13 amino acids. CDR3 DNA sequence: TGTGCCAGCAGTTTAGGTAGAGGCTATGGCTACACCTTC. It is translated as CASSLGRGYGYTF.

The CDR3 coding sequence is TGTGCCAGCAGCGTCCCACCTAGTTCTAGCACAGATACGCAGTATTTT. It is translated as CASSVPPSSSTDTQYF. The chain uses TRBV5-4 and TRBJ2-3; D not certain. This CDR3 region has 16 residues. V lost 4 bases and J 0 bases, leaving 15 bases between the germline ends. Germline loops: CDR1 SGHNT, CDR2 YYREEE (reference sequence). The whole variable domain, remainder taken from reference TRBV5-4 and TRBJ2-3, is ETGVTQSPTHLIKTRGQQVTLRCSSQSGHNTVSWYQQALGQGPQFIFQYYREEENGRGNFPPRFSGLQFPNYSSELNVNALELDDSALYLCASSVPPSSSTDTQYFGPGTRLTVL.

About this clone itself: This likely comes from a read error, as the CDR3 has no conserved phenylalanine or tryptophan at its end. It is unclear where the CDR3 begins or ends on the DNA, so no DNA is shown, and the CDR3 is as TCRdb lists it. The chain is built from TRBV5-6 and TRBJ2-7; the table calls TRBD2, which could not be checked here. Inclusive of both ends, the CDR3 amounts to 8 amino acids. CDR1 SGHDT and CDR2 YYEEEE come from the germline V gene. CDR3 sequence: CASSLGLQ.

The V call is TRBV12-5, the J call TRBJ2-3; the D is unclear. Per germline, CDR1 LGHNT and CDR2 FRNRAP. The germline V and J ends were trimmed by 6 bases and 2 bases, with 12 bases remaining between them. The CDR3 is 14 amino acids. The CDR3 sequence is CASGNDWVTDTQYF. The CDR3 DNA is TGTGCTAGTGGCAACGACTGGGTCACAGATACGCAGTATTTT.

The chain is built from TRBV5-6 and TRBJ2-7, with TRBD1 matching over 9 bases. V dropped 3 bases and J dropped 7; count of bases not matched to a gene: 8. CDR3 length: 14 amino acids. Per the germline V gene, CDR1 is SGHDT and CDR2 is YYEEEE. This CDR3 is CASSYRTGEGEQYF. CDR3 DNA: TGTGCCAGCAGCTACAGGACAGGGGAGGGGGAGCAGTACTTC.

This sequence joins TRBV4-3 and TRBJ2-1, with 7 bases identical to TRBD2. The ends lost 0 bases at V and 2 bases at J; junction bases unmatched: 4. The CDR3 is 16 residues long. Germline CDR1 is LGHNA and CDR2 is YSLEER. In DNA, the CDR3 is TGCGCCAGCAGCCAAGATCTAAGCGGGACCTACAATGAGCAGTTCTTC. Amino acid sequence: CASSQDLSGTYNEQFF.